This record covers a single T cell receptor (beta chain). The data were taken from a study of blood T cell repertoires in COVID-19. Study at large: Spain, Italy and the United States supplied samples that represented acute and convalescent COVID-19. From T cells, B-cell-depleted T cells, or PBMCs came the material, which was cDNA or gDNA.

Method: immunoSEQ multiplex PCR; TCRdb's copy keeps in-frame clones and lacks some. The data show over 300,000 clones, roughly 90% seen once. All enrollees were about 18 to 89 years old and from roughly 22 US areas. Assignments of participants to cohorts depended upon their own reported clinical history. The CDR3 is 16 residues long. Trimming removed 5 bases at V and 2 bases at J, with 19 bases between. CDR1 is MDHEN and CDR2 is SYDVKM in the germline V gene. This chain links TRBV28 with TRBJ2-7, with D tentatively TRBD2 (6 bases). The receptor was isolated from a woman aged 25 to 39 with acute COVID-19. Input material: PBMCs or T cells enriched from blood (not recorded which). The CDR3 reads CASSPQLGGLTYEQYF. The DNA for the CDR3 is TGTGCCAGCAGTCCCCAGCTTGGGGGGTTAACCTACGAGCAGTACTTC. The full variable domain, its missing parts supplied by reference TRBV28 and TRBJ2-7, is DVKVTQSSRYLVKRTGEKVFLECVQDMDHENMFWYRQDPGLGLRLIYFSYDVKMKEKGDIPEGYSVSREKKERFSLILESASTNQTSMYLCASSPQLGGLTYEQYFGPGTRLTVT.